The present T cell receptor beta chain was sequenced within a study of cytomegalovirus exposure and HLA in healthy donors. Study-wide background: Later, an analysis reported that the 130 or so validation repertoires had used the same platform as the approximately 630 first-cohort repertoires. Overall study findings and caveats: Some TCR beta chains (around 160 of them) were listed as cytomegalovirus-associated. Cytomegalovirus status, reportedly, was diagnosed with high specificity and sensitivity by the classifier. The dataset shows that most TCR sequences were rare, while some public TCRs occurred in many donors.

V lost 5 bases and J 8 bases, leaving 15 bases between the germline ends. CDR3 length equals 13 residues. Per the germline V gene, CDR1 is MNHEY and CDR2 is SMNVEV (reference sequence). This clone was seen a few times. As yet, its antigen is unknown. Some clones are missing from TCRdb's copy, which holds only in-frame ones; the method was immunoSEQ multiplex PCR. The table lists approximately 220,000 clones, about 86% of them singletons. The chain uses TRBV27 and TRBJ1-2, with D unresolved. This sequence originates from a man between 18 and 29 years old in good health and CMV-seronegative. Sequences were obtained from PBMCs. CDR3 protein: CASSPLISSGYTF. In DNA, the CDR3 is TGTGCCAGCAGTCCCCTAATAAGTAGCGGCTACACCTTC.